These 16 T cell receptor beta chains were all obtained from the same sample, sequenced in a study of blood T cell repertoires in COVID-19. Profiled with immunoSEQ multiplex PCR; TCRdb holds only in-frame clones, not every one. The repertoire includes more than 200,000 clones, nearly 90% of them detected once, and approximately 10% sits in the top ten. Source material: PBMCs or T cells enriched from blood (not recorded which). The receptors were gathered from a man aged 25 to 40 who had recovered from COVID-19.

This chain joins TRBV30 and TRBJ2-7, with 8 bases lining up with TRBD1. Germline loops: CDR1 GTSNPN, CDR2 SVGIG (reference sequence). The junction had 12 bases not matched to a gene; V was cut back by 5 bases and J by 3 bases. The CDR3 is 15 amino acids. The CDR3 reads CAWAPPGTGLYEQYF. As DNA, the CDR3 is TGTGCCTGGGCACCCCCCGGGACAGGCCTCTACGAGCAGTACTTC.

The gene calls are TRBV7-9 and TRBJ2-1; the D gene is possibly TRBD2 (6 bases). The germline V gene has CDR1 SEHNR and CDR2 FQNEAQ (reference sequence). This CDR3 is built from 16 residues. With 4 bases removed from V and 4 bases from J, the gap between germline ends came to 17 bases. The CDR3 protein is CASSSVYGSSYNEQFF. The CDR3 region has the DNA TGTGCCAGCAGCTCAGTTTACGGGAGTTCATACAATGAGCAGTTCTTC.

The chain joins TRBV10-1 to TRBJ2-7; no reliable D call. CDR3 size: 14 residues. Trimming removed 0 bases from V and 3 bases from J, with 9 bases in between. Germline loops: CDR1 WNHNN, CDR2 SYGVQD (reference sequence). DNA of the CDR3: TGCGCCAGCAGTGAGTCGGGCAGAAGCTACGAGCAGTACTTC. Translating gives CASSESGRSYEQYF.

The CDR3 nucleotides read TGTGCCAGCAGCTCACAGGGAATGGAGGCTTTCTTT. Protein product: CASSSQGMEAFF. The V call is TRBV28, the J call TRBJ1-1; D might be TRBD1 (6 bases). CDR1 is MDHEN, CDR2 SYDVKM, per germline. The germline V and J ends were trimmed by 6 bases and 11 bases, with 16 bases remaining between them. This CDR3 comprises 12 residues.

The CDR3 reads CASSQAGAVYNEQFF. In DNA form, the CDR3 reads TGTGCCAGCAGTCAAGCGGGGGCCGTCTACAATGAGCAGTTCTTC. V usage is TRBV6-4 and J usage is TRBJ2-1, with 8 bases identical to TRBD2. The germline V gene has CDR1 MRHNA and CDR2 SNTAGT. CDR3 length: 15 amino acids. Losses at the gene ends were 5 bases for V and 3 bases for J; bases not matched to a gene: 6.

This clone showed up just once. V usage is TRBV16 and J usage is TRBJ1-2; D uncertain. Trimming left V 2 bases short and J 2 bases short, with 6 bases between. Germline assignment: CDR1 KGHSY and CDR2 FQNENV. The CDR3 is 13 residues long. The CDR3: CASSQAGNYGYTF. In DNA, the CDR3 is TGTGCCAGCAGCCAAGCGGGGAACTATGGCTACACCTTC.

The chain uses TRBV28 and TRBJ2-2, with 7 bases identical to TRBD2. Germline CDR1 MDHEN, CDR2 SYDVKM. The CDR3 consists of 15 residues. Losses at the gene ends were 2 bases for V and 2 bases for J; bases not matched to a gene: 2. CDR3 region: CASSLGTINTGELFF. The CDR3 nucleotides are TGTGCCAGCAGTTTAGGGACTATCAACACCGGGGAGCTGTTTTTT.

The V call is TRBV2, the J call TRBJ2-3; TRBD2 matches 8 bases. The CDR3 has 15 amino acids. Germline CDR1 is SNHLY and CDR2 is FYNNEI. The ends lost 5 bases at V and 6 bases at J; junction bases unmatched: 10. In nucleotides, the CDR3 is TGTGCCAGCAGTTCGGCGGGGGGCCGTTTTGATACGCAGTATTTT. Encoded protein: CASSSAGGRFDTQYF.

The genes are TRBV19 and TRBJ2-2; 8 bases are a match to TRBD2. Germline V gives CDR1 LNHDA, CDR2 SQIVND (reference sequence). This CDR3 contains 15 residues. The V gene end was trimmed by 6 bases and the J gene end by 4 bases; junction bases not matched to a gene: 7. CDR3 protein: CASSGSGTVTGELFF. CDR3 sequence (DNA): TGTGCCAGTAGCGGTAGCGGGACGGTCACCGGGGAGCTGTTTTTT.

This chain links TRBV19 with TRBJ1-3, with D hard to call. Trimming took off 7 bases at V and 4 bases at J, with 17 bases between the two ends. CDR1 is LNHDA and CDR2 is SQIVND in the germline V gene (reference sequence). The CDR3 length is 15 residues. The chain's CDR3 is CASITFSGRGNTIYF. CDR3 DNA sequence: TGTGCCAGTATCACGTTTTCGGGTCGAGGAAACACCATATATTTT.

This chain uses TRBV7-8 with TRBJ1-1; 9 nucleotides agree with TRBD1. CDR1 is SGHVS and CDR2 is FQNEAQ in the germline V gene. This CDR3 is 16 amino acids long. Trimming took 1 base from V and 5 from J; bases not matched to a gene: 8. The chain's CDR3 is CASSLEYGTGITEAFF. CDR3 bases: TGTGCCAGCAGCTTAGAGTACGGGACAGGGATTACTGAAGCTTTCTTT.

J is TRBJ1-1 and V is TRBV7-6; D might be TRBD1 (6 bases). The V and J ends lost 1 base and 4 bases respectively, with 16 bases between them. CDR1 and CDR2 (germline): SGHVS, FNYEAQ. This CDR3 region has 16 residues. CDR3 sequence: CASSLVEGGLGTEAFF. The CDR3 coding sequence is TGTGCCAGCAGCTTAGTCGAGGGGGGGCTCGGCACTGAAGCTTTCTTT.

The J gene is TRBJ2-7, the V gene TRBV6-2 or TRBV6-3; D is ambiguous. The CDR3 covers 10 residues. Germline assignment: CDR1 MNHEY and CDR2 SVGEGT. Trimming left V 5 bases short and J 5 bases short, with 4 bases between. CDR3 residues: CASSNNEQYF. CDR3 nucleotides: TGTGCCAGCAGTAATAACGAGCAGTACTTC.

The CDR3, as DNA: TGTGCCAGCAGACCCGGTGGTGGAGGAGAAGCTTTCTTT. Amino acid sequence: CASRPGGGGEAFF. This chain connects TRBV27 to TRBJ1-1; D unclear. The CDR3 consists of 13 residues. CDR1 is MNHEY and CDR2 is SMNVEV in the germline V gene (reference sequence). V gave up 6 bases and J gave up 8 bases, with 16 bases separating them.

The chain links TRBV27 to TRBJ2-1; possible D gene TRBD1, 6 bases. The CDR3 consists of 14 residues. The ends were cut back, 1 base at V and 5 bases at J, with 9 bases in the middle. Germline CDR1 MNHEY, CDR2 SMNVEV (reference sequence). DNA for the CDR3: TGTGCCAGCAGTTTATGGGCAGGGGACAATGAGCAGTTCTTC. Translation: CASSLWAGDNEQFF.

This chain links TRBV6-2 or TRBV6-3 with TRBJ2-1; D call uncertain. Deletions cut 3 bases from V and 1 base from J, with 7 bases between. Germline V lookup: CDR1 MNHEY, CDR2 SVGEGT. The CDR3 is 14 amino acids. CDR3 sequence: CASSYTLSYNEQFF. In DNA form, the CDR3 reads TGTGCCAGCAGTTATACTCTTTCCTACAATGAGCAGTTCTTC.